The 2 T cell receptor beta chains in this list originate from one sample, sequenced in a study of blood T cell repertoires in COVID-19. The assay was immunoSEQ multiplex PCR, and TCRdb's table has in-frame clones only and misses some. Of about 150,000 clones detected, 82% appear once; the ten largest clones hold 13% to 15%. Sequencing was carried out using peripheral blood. The receptor source for this set is a human donor with acute or convalescent COVID-19. The donor label of this sample is uncertain.

This clone has only a few counts. The rearrangement joins TRBV5-6 to TRBJ1-2; D unresolved. Germline CDR1 is SGHDT and CDR2 is YYEEEE. The CDR3 is 13 residues long. V lost 4 bases, J lost 0 bases, and 7 bases lay in between. The DNA for the CDR3 is TGTGCCAGCAGCCCGGGATCTAACTATGGCTACACCTTC. Translating it yields CASSPGSNYGYTF.

This clone was observed a single time. This rearrangement joins TRBV6-5 to TRBJ1-2; D is unresolved. CDR1 MNHEY and CDR2 SVGAGI come from the germline V gene. CDR3 length: 14 amino acids. With 0 bases removed from V and 8 bases from J, the gap between germline ends came to 13 bases. This chain's CDR3 is CASSYSVVTGGYTF. Here the CDR3 DNA reads TGTGCCAGCAGTTACTCGGTGGTTACGGGGGGCTACACCTTC.